Presented here are 32 T cell receptor beta chains from one specimen sequenced in a study of shared clonotypes between healthy human individuals. The data were produced by immunoSEQ multiplex PCR, yet TCRdb's version contains in-frame clones alone and is incomplete. Of roughly 500,000 clones in the sample, about three quarters were seen once. Input material: PBMCs. These receptors were collected from a woman aged 40 to 55 in good health. Some clones in this sample may be carry-over from other donors' samples.

This chain links TRBV10-3 with TRBJ1-1; no firm D call. The germline CDR1 and CDR2 sequences are ENHRY and SYGVKD. Trimming took off 6 bases at V and 0 bases at J, with 14 bases between the two ends. This CDR3 has 15 residues. CDR3 amino acids: CAIRDHTDMNTEAFF. Here the CDR3 DNA reads TGTGCCATCAGAGACCATACAGACATGAACACTGAAGCTTTCTTT.

The CDR3 DNA is TGTGCCACCTCATTCCGGAGGACCTACGAGCAGTACTTC. Amino acid sequence: CATSFRRTYEQYF. V is TRBV15 and J is TRBJ2-7, with D perhaps TRBD2 (5 bases). This CDR3 is 13 amino acids long. Trimming took 8 bases from V and 2 from J, leaving 13 bases between them. From germline, CDR1 is LNHNV and CDR2 YYDKDF (reference sequence).

CDR3 sequence reads: CASSLVRTGGSAFF. CDR3 DNA: TGTGCCAGCAGCTTAGTGCGGACAGGGGGATCGGCTTTCTTT. The V and J genes are TRBV7-8 and TRBJ1-1, with 10 nucleotides matching TRBD1. The ends lost 1 base at V and 11 bases at J; junction bases unmatched: 7. Germline CDR1 and CDR2: SGHVS and FQNEAQ. The CDR3 spans 14 residues.

The CDR3 DNA is TGTGCCAGCAGTCGGGCCAACACTGAAGCTTTCTTT. Translated: CASSRANTEAFF. The chain couples TRBV2 to TRBJ1-1, with D uncertain. Trimming shortened V by 5 bases and J by 2 bases, and 6 bases separated the two germline ends. The CDR3 runs 12 residues. Germline lookup yields CDR1 SNHLY and CDR2 FYNNEI.

This chain uses TRBV6-1 with TRBJ2-3; D unresolved. CDR3 length equals 12 residues. Trimming shortened V by 1 base and J by 11 bases, and 10 bases separated the two germline ends. The V gene's germline CDR1 is MNHNS and CDR2 SASEGT. The CDR3 loop reads CASSEEAYQQYF. The CDR3 DNA follows: TGTGCCAGCAGTGAAGAAGCCTATCAGCAGTATTTT.

The gene calls are TRBV27 and TRBJ1-1; D is possibly TRBD1 (5 bases). Between the trimmed V and J ends, which lost 6 bases and 4 bases, there was a span of 12 bases. The CDR3 length is 13 residues. Per the germline V gene, CDR1 is MNHEY and CDR2 is SMNVEV (reference sequence). This CDR3 reads CASRPRDSTEAFF. For the CDR3, the DNA is TGTGCCAGCAGACCCAGGGATTCCACTGAAGCTTTCTTT.

The rearrangement links TRBV7-2 to TRBJ1-1; the D gene is possibly TRBD1 (6 bases). Germline CDR1 is SGHTA and CDR2 is FQGNSA. This CDR3 comprises 13 residues. Trimming took off 5 bases at V and 4 bases at J, with 11 bases between the two ends. The CDR3 spells CASSPQGSTEAFF. The DNA for the CDR3 is TGTGCCAGCAGCCCTCAGGGGAGCACTGAAGCTTTCTTT.

The chain carries TRBV28 and TRBJ2-5, with 9 bases matching TRBD2. There are 16 residues in the CDR3. In germline, CDR1 is MDHEN, CDR2 SYDVKM. The trim removed 5 bases at V and 5 bases at J, leaving 12 bases unmatched. The CDR3 is CASSPDRRGRAETQYF. The DNA of the CDR3 is TGTGCCAGCAGTCCCGATAGACGCGGGAGGGCCGAGACCCAGTACTTC.

J is TRBJ2-7 and V is TRBV5-6, with D unresolved. The CDR3 loop spans 12 amino acids. CDR1 is SGHDT and CDR2 is YYEEEE in the germline V gene. Trimming shortened V by 0 bases and J by 5 bases, and 6 bases separated the two germline ends. The CDR3 DNA reads as TGTGCCAGCAGCTTGGCGACCCACGAGCAGTACTTC. Its protein is CASSLATHEQYF.

The rearrangement uses TRBV29-1 and TRBJ2-5, with D possibly called TRBD1 or TRBD2 (5 bases each). CDR1 is SQVTM, CDR2 ANQGSEA, per germline. The CDR3 runs to 16 residues. V was pared by 0 bases and J by 1 base, with 15 bases between. CDR3: CSVEDERGRGQETQYF. In DNA form, the CDR3 reads TGCAGCGTTGAAGATGAGAGGGGAAGGGGCCAAGAGACCCAGTACTTC.

CDR3 DNA: TGTGCCTGGAGTGTACATCAGGGGGATGGCTACACCTTC. Translated, it gives CAWSVHQGDGYTF. This chain joins TRBV30 and TRBJ1-2; 7 positions match TRBD1. J lost 6 bases, V lost 0 bases, and 4 bases had no gene match. Germline V lookup: CDR1 GTSNPN, CDR2 SVGIG (reference sequence). The CDR3 loop spans 13 amino acids.

This sequence joins TRBV11-3 and TRBJ2-6; 8 nucleotides agree with TRBD1. This CDR3 spans 17 amino acids. V dropped 1 base and J dropped 0; count of bases not matched to a gene: 2. Germline V gene sequence: CDR1 SGHNT, CDR2 YENEEA. The CDR3, as DNA: TGTGCCAGCAGCTTAGGACAGGGGAGCTCTGGGGCCAACGTCCTGACTTTC. The encoded protein is CASSLGQGSSGANVLTF.

J is TRBJ2-6 and V is TRBV5-1; 10 bases map to TRBD1. Germline V gene lookup returns CDR1 SGHRS and CDR2 YFSETQ. Trimming removed 7 bases from V and 0 bases from J; junction bases left unmatched: 4. This CDR3 comprises 16 residues. CDR3 coding DNA: TGCGCCAGCTCCTGGACAGGGGGCTCTGGGGCCAACGTCCTGACTTTC. It translates to CASSWTGGSGANVLTF.

As to this clone: This may arise from a read error, as a much more abundant clone is one base away. The rearrangement uses TRBV30 and TRBJ1-3; a weak D match, TRBD1 (5 bases). Trimming left V 3 bases short and J 1 base short, with 13 bases between. Germline V gene lookup returns CDR1 GTSNPN and CDR2 SVGIG (reference sequence). There are 15 residues in the CDR3. This CDR3 reads CAWSHLGGSGNTIYF. CDR3 sequence (DNA): TGTGCCTGGAGCCACCTGGGGGGTTCTGGAAACACCATATATTTT. Supplemented by reference TRBV30 and TRBJ1-3, the full variable domain reads SQTIHQWPATLVQPVGSPLSLECTVEGTSNPNLYWYRQAAGRGLQLLFYSVGIGQISSEVPQNLSASRPQDRQFILSSKKLLLSDSGFYLCAWSHLGGSGNTIYFGEGSWLTVV.

The CDR3 DNA reads TGCGCCAGCAGCCAAGGCGGGCTAGTCGGTCCCGGGGAGCTGTTTTTT. Translation: CASSQGGLVGPGELFF. The rearrangement uses TRBV4-1 and TRBJ2-2; D is perhaps TRBD2 (5 bases). V lost 1 base and J lost 6, with 15 bases in between. The germline CDR1 and CDR2 sequences are MGHRA and YSYEKL. The CDR3 is 16 amino acids.

This chain uses TRBV11-2 with TRBJ2-7; 9 nucleotides align to TRBD2. The V gene's germline CDR1 is SGHAT and CDR2 FQNNGV. There are 15 residues in the CDR3. V gave up 5 bases and J gave up 6 bases; unmatched junction bases: 11. CDR3 in amino acids: CASSGRTSVVSEQYF. The CDR3 nucleotides read TGTGCCAGCAGCGGCAGGACTAGCGTGGTCTCCGAGCAGTACTTC.

V and J are TRBV7-2 and TRBJ2-5; perhaps TRBD2 as D (6 bases). V shed 1 base and J shed 1 base, with 7 bases lying between them. Germline V CDR1 and CDR2: SGHTA, FQGNSA. The CDR3 totals 14 residues. DNA for the CDR3: TGTGCCAGCAGCTTAGTGGGACTCCAAGAGACCCAGTACTTC. Protein: CASSLVGLQETQYF.

This clone was detected only a few times. The J gene is TRBJ1-6, the V gene TRBV27; TRBD1 matches 9 bases. The germline gives CDR1 MNHEY, CDR2 SMNVEV (reference sequence). The J segment lost 13 bases and the V segment lost 0 bases, leaving 4 bases of the junction unmatched. The CDR3 spans 14 residues. For the CDR3, the DNA is TGTGCCAGCAGTTTATCGGGACAGGGAGGGCCCCTCCACTTT. Its protein product is CASSLSGQGGPLHF.

The rearrangement links TRBV29-1 to TRBJ1-2; TRBD1 might be the D (5 bases). This CDR3 is built from 12 residues. Germline V gene lookup returns CDR1 SQVTM and CDR2 ANQGSEA. Trimming removed 4 bases from V and 4 bases from J, with 10 bases in between. The CDR3 reads CSVGGGSYGYTF. CDR3 DNA: TGCAGCGTTGGCGGGGGGAGCTATGGCTACACCTTC.

V and J are TRBV29-1 and TRBJ2-1; 10 positions match TRBD2. In germline, CDR1 is SQVTM, CDR2 ANQGSEA. CDR3 length equals 15 residues. With V trimmed by 6 bases and J by 0 bases, 5 bases remained unmatched. The CDR3 is CSVSSGSASYNEQFF. In DNA form, the CDR3 reads TGCAGCGTCTCTAGCGGGAGCGCCTCCTACAATGAGCAGTTCTTC.

The chain couples TRBV6-5 to TRBJ2-5; D not resolved. The CDR3 runs 14 residues. The ends were cut back, 4 bases at V and 2 bases at J, with 11 bases in the middle. The germline CDR1 and CDR2 sequences are MNHEY and SVGAGI. The CDR3 reads CASSSPALQETQYF. CDR3 in DNA: TGTGCCAGCAGTTCTCCGGCATTACAAGAGACCCAGTACTTC.

This chain links TRBV3-2 with TRBJ2-1. TRBV3-2 is a documented pseudogene. The CDR3 is 8 amino acids. As DNA, the CDR3 is TGTGCCAGCAGCCTCCCCTTCTTC. This sequence encodes CASSLPFF.

This clone was seen more than once but under ten times. The chain links TRBV10-3 to TRBJ1-1; 7 bases line up with TRBD1. J was trimmed by 6 bases and V by 6 bases; bases with no gene match: 4. The CDR3 runs 12 residues. Germline CDR1 reads ENHRY; CDR2 reads SYGVKD. The CDR3 bases are TGTGCCATCAGGGCGGGACAGTCTGAAGCTTTCTTT. Translation: CAIRAGQSEAFF.

This clone was observed many times. The rearrangement uses TRBV4-1 and TRBJ2-7; D remains unclear. The length of the CDR3 is 13 residues. Trimming cost V 3 bases and J 7 bases, with 13 bases left between them. The germline V gene encodes CDR1 MGHRA and CDR2 YSYEKL. CDR3 region: CASSQLDPIEQYF. In DNA form, the CDR3 reads TGCGCCAGCAGCCAGCTAGACCCAATAGAGCAGTACTTC.

The rearrangement uses TRBV30 and TRBJ1-3; D gene uncertain. Germline assignment: CDR1 GTSNPN and CDR2 SVGIG (reference sequence). Trimming took 5 bases from V and 0 from J, leaving 8 bases between them. CDR3 size: 13 residues. The CDR3 region is CAWDESSGNTIYF. The CDR3, as DNA: TGTGCCTGGGATGAGAGCTCTGGAAACACCATATATTTT.

The chain has TRBV4-1 and TRBJ2-3; D not resolved. Germline V lookup: CDR1 MGHRA, CDR2 YSYEKL. This CDR3 is built from 13 residues. The V end lost 0 bases, the J end lost 5 bases, and 6 bases lay between the germline ends. For the CDR3, the DNA is TGCGCCAGCAGCCAAGATCGAGTAGATACGCAGTATTTT. It translates to CASSQDRVDTQYF.

As regards this clone: A far bigger clonotype differs at one base, so this is likely a read error. This chain connects TRBV7-2 to TRBJ2-7; TRBD1 matches at 7 bases. Trimming at V came to 6 bases and at J to 3 bases, leaving 5 bases not matched to a gene. This CDR3 is built from 13 residues. Looked up from germline, CDR1 is SGHTA and CDR2 is FQGNSA. This CDR3 is CASRSTGVYEQYF. CDR3 DNA: TGTGCCAGCAGGTCTACAGGGGTCTACGAGCAGTACTTC.

The V gene is TRBV5-4, the J gene TRBJ1-2; D uncertain. The length of the CDR3 is 15 residues. V gave up 0 bases and J gave up 7 bases, with 16 bases separating them. The germline gives CDR1 SGHNT, CDR2 YYREEE (reference sequence). The CDR3 loop reads CASSLDSGVSGGYTF. The CDR3 nucleotides read TGTGCCAGCAGCTTGGACAGCGGGGTCTCGGGTGGCTACACCTTC.

This clone has a count of ten or more. The sample holds other DNA sequences that translate to the same CDR3. The gene calls are TRBV15 and TRBJ1-5; no reliable D call. Germline loops: CDR1 LNHNV, CDR2 YYDKDF (reference sequence). The ends were cut back, 2 bases at V and 2 bases at J, with 19 bases in the middle. This CDR3 is 18 amino acids long. In DNA, the CDR3 is TGTGCCACCAGCAGACTAGGGTTGGGAGTTTCGGGCAATCAGCCCCAGCATTTT. The encoded protein is CATSRLGLGVSGNQPQHF. Filled out from reference TRBV15 and TRBJ1-5, the complete variable domain reads DAMVIQNPRYQVTQFGKPVTLSCSQTLNHNVMYWYQQKSSQAPKLLFHYYDKDFNNEADTPDNFQSRRPNTSFCFLDIRSPGLGDTAMYLCATSRLGLGVSGNQPQHFGDGTRLSIL.

This clone was observed once. V and J are TRBV30 and TRBJ1-1, with D possibly matching TRBD1 (6 bases). Trimming took off 2 bases at V and 11 bases at J, with 15 bases between the two ends. This CDR3 contains 12 residues. CDR1 is GTSNPN and CDR2 is SVGIG in the germline V gene (reference sequence). In DNA form, the CDR3 reads TGTGCCTGGAGTCCTAATGACAGGTCCGCTTTCTTT. This codes for CAWSPNDRSAFF.

The chain carries TRBV6-1 and TRBJ2-7; perhaps TRBD1 as D (6 bases). The length of the CDR3 is 15 residues. V lost 4 bases, J lost 2 bases, and 15 bases lay in between. The germline V gene encodes CDR1 MNHNS and CDR2 SASEGT. Here the CDR3 DNA reads TGTGCCAGCAGTGTTTTATGGGGACACACCTACGAGCAGTACTTC. Its protein product is CASSVLWGHTYEQYF.

This rearrangement joins TRBV28 to TRBJ1-1; D is unclear. The CDR3 is made up of 15 amino acids. Trimming shortened V by 4 bases and J by 5 bases, and 17 bases separated the two germline ends. Germline V gene sequence: CDR1 MDHEN, CDR2 SYDVKM. CDR3 nucleotides: TGTGCCAGCAGTTCGCGCCGGGTGGTTTGGACTGAAGCTTTCTTT. Its translation: CASSSRRVVWTEAFF.